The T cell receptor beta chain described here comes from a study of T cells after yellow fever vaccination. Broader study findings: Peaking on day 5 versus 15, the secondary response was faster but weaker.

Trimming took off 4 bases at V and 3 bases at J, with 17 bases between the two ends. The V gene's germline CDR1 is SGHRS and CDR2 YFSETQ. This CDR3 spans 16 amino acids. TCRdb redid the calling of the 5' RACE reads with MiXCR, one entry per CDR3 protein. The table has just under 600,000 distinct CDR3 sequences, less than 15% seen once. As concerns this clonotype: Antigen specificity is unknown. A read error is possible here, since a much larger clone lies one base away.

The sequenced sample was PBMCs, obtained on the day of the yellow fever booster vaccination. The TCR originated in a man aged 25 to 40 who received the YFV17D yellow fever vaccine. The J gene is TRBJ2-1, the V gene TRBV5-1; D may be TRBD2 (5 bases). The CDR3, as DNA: TGCGCCAGCAGCATAAGAGCGGAGGTGGGCTACAATGAGCAGTTCTTC. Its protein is CASSIRAEVGYNEQFF.